Here is one T cell receptor beta chain with its context. This sample is drawn from a study of blood T cell repertoires in COVID-19. Study context: COVID-19 samples, acute and convalescent, were from the United States, Italy and Spain. Sources were T cells, B-cell-depleted T cells, or PBMCs; the material itself was cDNA or gDNA.

In the authors' workflow: Researchers report that nucleated cell counts were estimated from reference gene primer amplification. Profiling relied on immunoSEQ multiplex PCR, and the TCRdb table lists in-frame clones only, not all of them. That table gives V, J and clone size, and the DNA gave D and trimming. The table includes around 110,000 clones, around four fifths detected once. Trimming took off 1 base at V and 1 base at J, with 5 bases between the two ends. Germline V CDR1 and CDR2: LNHDA, SQIVND (reference sequence). This CDR3 is 14 amino acids long. Specimen: peripheral blood. This clonotype originated in a man between 65 and 85 years old with acute or convalescent COVID-19. The chain recombines TRBV19 with TRBJ1-5; tentative D call: TRBD1 (5 bases). This CDR3 reads CASSIGQSNQPQHF. CDR3 nucleotide sequence: TGTGCCAGTAGTATAGGACAGAGCAATCAGCCCCAGCATTTT.